The clone carrying this TCR beta chain occurred a few times. These data originate in a study of T cell repertoires in cytomegalovirus infection. Study-wide background: Through public TCR beta signatures, both CMV infection and matching HLA type were indicated.

MiXCR was run by TCRdb on the reads, yielding one entry per CDR3 protein. The profile shows 150,000 to 200,000 distinct CDR3 sequences, approximately 17% of them singletons. V lost 10 bases to trimming and J lost 6 bases; unmatched junction nucleotides: 8. Germline CDR1 SGHVS, CDR2 FQNEAQ. This CDR3 contains 12 residues. The sample comprised CD8+ T cells from PBMCs. The chain combines TRBV7-8 with TRBJ2-7; 8 positions agree with TRBD1. The sequence was collected from a human donor in good health (CMV status not recorded). Some clones in this sample may be carry-over from other donors' samples. The CDR3 nucleotides read TGTGCCACCCGGACAGGGTCATCCGAGCAGTACTTC. This translates into CATRTGSSEQYF.